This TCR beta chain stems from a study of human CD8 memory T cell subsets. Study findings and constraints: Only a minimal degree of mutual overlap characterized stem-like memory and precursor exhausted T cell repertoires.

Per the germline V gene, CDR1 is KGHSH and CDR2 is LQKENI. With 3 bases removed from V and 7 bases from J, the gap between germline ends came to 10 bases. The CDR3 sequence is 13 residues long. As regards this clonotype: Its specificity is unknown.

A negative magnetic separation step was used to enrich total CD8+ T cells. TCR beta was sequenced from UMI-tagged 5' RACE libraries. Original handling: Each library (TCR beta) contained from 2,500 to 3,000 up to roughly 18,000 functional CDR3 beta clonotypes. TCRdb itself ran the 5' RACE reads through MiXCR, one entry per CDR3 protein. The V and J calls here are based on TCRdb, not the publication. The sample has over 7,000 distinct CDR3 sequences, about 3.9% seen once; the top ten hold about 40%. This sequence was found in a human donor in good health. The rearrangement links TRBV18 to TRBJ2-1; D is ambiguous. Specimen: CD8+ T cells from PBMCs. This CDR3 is CASSPTDGNEQFF. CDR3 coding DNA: TGTGCCAGCTCACCGACGGACGGAAATGAGCAGTTCTTC. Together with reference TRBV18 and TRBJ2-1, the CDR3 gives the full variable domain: NAGVMQNPRHLVRRRGQEARLRCSPMKGHSHVYWYRQLPEEGLKFMVYLQKENIIDESGMPKERFSAEFPKEGPSILRIQQVVRGDSAAYFCASSPTDGNEQFFGPGTRLTVL.